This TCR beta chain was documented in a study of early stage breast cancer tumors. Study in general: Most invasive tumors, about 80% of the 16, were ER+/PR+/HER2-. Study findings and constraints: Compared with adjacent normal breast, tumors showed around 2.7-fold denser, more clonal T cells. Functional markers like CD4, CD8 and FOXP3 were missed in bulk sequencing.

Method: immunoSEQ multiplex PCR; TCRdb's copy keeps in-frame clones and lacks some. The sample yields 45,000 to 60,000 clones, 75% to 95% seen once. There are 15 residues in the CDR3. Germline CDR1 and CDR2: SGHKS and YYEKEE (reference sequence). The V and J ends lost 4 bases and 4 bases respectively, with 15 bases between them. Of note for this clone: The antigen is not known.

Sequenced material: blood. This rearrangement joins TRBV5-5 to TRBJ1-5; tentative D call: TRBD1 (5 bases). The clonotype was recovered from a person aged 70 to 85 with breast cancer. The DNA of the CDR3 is TGTGCCAGCAGCCTTTGGTTAGGGGAAAATCAGCCCCAGCATTTT. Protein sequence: CASSLWLGENQPQHF.